The clone carrying this T cell receptor beta chain was seen repeatedly, ten times or more. Its matching antigen is unknown. This specimen comes from a study of T-cell reconstitution after alpha-beta-depleted transplantation in children. Whole-study findings and limits: High day-60 TCRbeta diversity in some patients came from surviving recipient T cells and thymic progenitors. T cells produced anew were the main source of T-cell counts and diversity one year after transplant.

The CDR3 has 13 amino acids. Trimming removed 4 bases at V and 5 bases at J, with 13 bases between. Germline CDR1 is SQVTM and CDR2 is ANQGSEA. For TCRbeta, the library was prepared with unique molecular identifiers. TCRdb used MiXCR to reprocess the PCR reads, holding one entry per CDR3 protein. The table includes 200,000 to 250,000 distinct CDR3 sequences, about 25% detected once. The chain recombines TRBV29-1 with TRBJ2-3; perhaps TRBD1 as D (7 bases). This specimen was PBMCs, taken before TCRalphabeta/CD19-depleted stem cell transplant. The receptor was derived from a girl aged 2-10 years with Fanconi anemia, due to receive a stem cell transplant. Written as DNA, the CDR3 is TGCAGCGTTGTGGAGGGGGCGAGAGATACGCAGTATTTT. Amino acids: CSVVEGARDTQYF.